What follows are 15 T cell receptor beta chains derived from one specimen sequenced in a study of blood T cell repertoires in COVID-19 (dated by TCRdb to 2020 to 2022). Libraries came from the immunoSEQ multiplex PCR assay. As stored in TCRdb, this immuneACCESS dataset retains in-frame rearrangements with V and J assigned. A fraction of the clones does not appear; measured against another copy, unresolved V genes explain less than half of the discrepancy, and the remainder lacks a known reason. This sample comprises some 330,000 clones, under 95% of them detected only once. Less than 20% of the sample belongs to the ten largest clones. Sequenced material: PBMCs or T cells enriched from blood (not recorded which). All receptors come from a woman under 40 who had recovered from COVID-19.

The J gene is TRBJ2-7, the V gene TRBV25-1; TRBD2 might be the D (5 bases). CDR3 length: 13 amino acids. Per the germline V gene, CDR1 is MGHDK and CDR2 is SYGVNS. The ends were cut back, 5 bases at V and 5 bases at J, with 13 bases in the middle. CDR3 nucleotide sequence: TGTGCCAGCAGTAACACACAGACTAACGAGCAGTACTTC. The encoded protein is CASSNTQTNEQYF.

The rearrangement uses TRBV6-1 and TRBJ2-5; perhaps TRBD2 as D (5 bases). Germline lookup yields CDR1 MNHNS and CDR2 SASEGT. Between the trimmed V and J ends, which lost 2 bases and 4 bases, there was a span of 11 bases. This CDR3 spans 14 amino acids. The CDR3 DNA sequence: TGTGCCAGCAGTGAATCCCAGCGGAGAGAGACCCAGTACTTC. Amino acid sequence: CASSESQRRETQYF.

This clone was counted once. This chain connects TRBV2 to TRBJ1-2, with D tentatively TRBD1 (5 bases). Per the germline V gene, CDR1 is SNHLY and CDR2 is FYNNEI. The CDR3 is 14 residues long. V was pared by 7 bases and J by 4 bases, with 16 bases between. The CDR3 region is CASKGGGFIYGYTF. In nucleotides, the CDR3 is TGTGCCAGCAAAGGTGGGGGGTTTATCTATGGCTACACCTTC.

CDR3 residues: CASRLTGGSADTQYF. As DNA, the CDR3 is TGTGCCAGCAGGCTTACAGGGGGTAGTGCAGATACGCAGTATTTT. V is TRBV6-4 and J is TRBJ2-3, with 8 bases that match TRBD1. Germline CDR1 and CDR2: MRHNA and SNTAGT. V lost 6 bases, J lost 4 bases, and 9 bases stayed unmatched. The CDR3 is made up of 15 amino acids.

The count of this clone is one. The CDR3: CASSVERYYGYTF. The CDR3 nucleotides are TGTGCCAGCAGTGTGGAGAGGTACTATGGCTACACCTTC. The genes are TRBV2 and TRBJ1-2; D remains unclear. There are 13 residues in the CDR3. Germline V gene data show CDR1 as SNHLY and CDR2 as FYNNEI. V dropped 4 bases and J dropped 3 bases, with 9 bases sitting between them.

V gene TRBV9 combines with J gene TRBJ1-5; 11 bases match TRBD1. CDR1 and CDR2 from the germline V gene are SGDLS and YYNGEE. The CDR3 loop spans 17 amino acids. V lost 4 bases to trimming and J lost 3 bases; unmatched junction nucleotides: 9. In DNA, the CDR3 is TGTGCCAGCAGCTCACGGACAGGGGGCATTCCCAATCAGCCCCAGCATTTT. As protein: CASSSRTGGIPNQPQHF.

The chain is built from TRBV5-4 and TRBJ2-1, with 9 bases aligning to TRBD1. This CDR3 region has 15 residues. The germline V gene has CDR1 SGHNT and CDR2 YYREEE (reference sequence). J lost 4 bases, V lost 0 bases, and 2 bases had no gene match. The CDR3 protein is CASSLGDRAYNEQFF. DNA of the CDR3: TGTGCCAGCAGCTTGGGGGACAGGGCGTACAATGAGCAGTTCTTC.

The rearrangement links TRBV9 to TRBJ2-6; perhaps TRBD1 as D (6 bases). This CDR3 spans 15 amino acids. Germline V gene sequence: CDR1 SGDLS, CDR2 YYNGEE. Deletions cut 6 bases from V and 0 bases from J, with 10 bases between. The CDR3 is CASTSGDSGANVLTF. The CDR3 coding sequence is TGTGCCAGCACGTCAGGGGACTCTGGGGCCAACGTCCTGACTTTC.

V is TRBV7-8 and J is TRBJ1-2, with no clear D. CDR3 length: 12 residues. The V and J ends lost 4 bases and 1 base respectively, with 4 bases between them. The germline V gene encodes CDR1 SGHVS and CDR2 FQNEAQ. CDR3 residues: CASSSDNYGYTF. In DNA form, the CDR3 reads TGTGCCAGCAGCTCAGATAACTATGGCTACACCTTC.

V usage is TRBV28 and J usage is TRBJ2-5, with a weak D call TRBD2 (6 bases). The CDR3 contains 11 residues. Germline V gene sequence: CDR1 MDHEN, CDR2 SYDVKM. Trimming took 8 bases from V and 4 from J, leaving 8 bases between them. The CDR3 sequence is CASRGRETQYF. The CDR3, as DNA: TGTGCCAGCCGGGGGAGAGAGACCCAGTACTTC.

The genes are TRBV5-4 and TRBJ1-1; D remains unclear. Germline V gives CDR1 SGHNT, CDR2 YYREEE (reference sequence). Trimming pared 0 bases from V and 0 bases from J, leaving 9 bases between. This CDR3 has 15 residues. CDR3 bases: TGTGCCAGCAGCTTGGCCGGGGTACTGAACACTGAAGCTTTCTTT. It is translated as CASSLAGVLNTEAFF.

The chain recombines TRBV10-3 with TRBJ1-1; D is perhaps TRBD1 (5 bases). V was trimmed by 8 bases and J by 1 base, leaving 17 bases between them. Germline CDR1 reads ENHRY; CDR2 reads SYGVKD. The CDR3 is 15 amino acids. CDR3 DNA sequence: TGTGCCATCTTCATGCTTGTGGGGGGGAACACTGAAGCTTTCTTT. It encodes CAIFMLVGGNTEAFF.

The gene calls are TRBV7-2 and TRBJ1-6, with 7 bases fitting TRBD1. Trimming cost V 2 bases and J 10 bases; bases outside gene matches: 17. Looked up from germline, CDR1 is SGHTA and CDR2 is FQGNSA. CDR3 length: 18 residues. The CDR3 bases are TGTGCCAGCAGCTTACGATCAGGGGGAATGGGGAATCTATCACCCCTCCACTTT. Its translation is CASSLRSGGMGNLSPLHF.

The V gene is TRBV6-2 or TRBV6-3, the J gene TRBJ1-1; D unresolved. Germline CDR1 MNHEY, CDR2 SVGEGT. There are 13 residues in the CDR3. The ends were cut back, 4 bases at V and 7 bases at J, with 13 bases in the middle. The CDR3 DNA follows: TGTGCCAGCAGTTCTAGTCTGATCCGTGAAGCTTTCTTT. As protein: CASSSSLIREAFF.

The genes are TRBV5-1 and TRBJ2-3, with 14 bases lining up with TRBD2. Per germline, CDR1 SGHRS and CDR2 YFSETQ. This CDR3 has 16 amino acids. V shed 4 bases, J shed 4 bases, and the junction held 5 bases outside the gene matches. This CDR3 reads CASSTGTSGSSDTQYF. In nucleotides, the CDR3 is TGCGCCAGCAGCACCGGGACTAGCGGGAGTTCAGATACGCAGTATTTT.